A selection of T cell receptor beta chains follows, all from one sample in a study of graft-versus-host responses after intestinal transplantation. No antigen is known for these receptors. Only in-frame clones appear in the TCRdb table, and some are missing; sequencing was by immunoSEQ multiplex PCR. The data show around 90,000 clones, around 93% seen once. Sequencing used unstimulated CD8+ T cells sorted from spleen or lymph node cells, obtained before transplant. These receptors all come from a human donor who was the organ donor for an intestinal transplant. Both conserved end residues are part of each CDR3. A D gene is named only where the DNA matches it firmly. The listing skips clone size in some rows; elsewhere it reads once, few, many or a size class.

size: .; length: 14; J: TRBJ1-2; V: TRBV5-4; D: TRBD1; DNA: TGTGCCAGCAGCAGAACACAGGGGATCTATGGCTACACCTTC; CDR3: CASSRTQGIYGYTF
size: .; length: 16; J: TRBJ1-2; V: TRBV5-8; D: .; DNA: TGTGCCAGCAGCCTTGGGCAGGCCCACCTCAACTATGGCTACACCTTC; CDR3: CASSLGQAHLNYGYTF
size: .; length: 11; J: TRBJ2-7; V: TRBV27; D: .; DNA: TGTGCCAGCAGTCCCACCTACGAGCAGTACTTC; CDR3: CASSPTYEQYF
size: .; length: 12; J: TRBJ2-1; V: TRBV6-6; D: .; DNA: TGTGCCAGCGGACACACGAGGAATGAGCAGTTCTTC; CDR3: CASGHTRNEQFF
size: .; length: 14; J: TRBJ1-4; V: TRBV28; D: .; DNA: TGTGCCAGCACGCAGGCAGGAATCAATGAAAAACTGTTTTTT; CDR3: CASTQAGINEKLFF
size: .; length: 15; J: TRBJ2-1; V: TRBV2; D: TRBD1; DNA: TGTGCCAGCAGTGAATGGGACAGGGACTACAATGAGCAGTTCTTC; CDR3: CASSEWDRDYNEQFF
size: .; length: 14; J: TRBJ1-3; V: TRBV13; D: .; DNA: TGTGCCAGCAGCTTCGGGGGGGTTGGAAACACCATATATTTT; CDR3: CASSFGGVGNTIYF
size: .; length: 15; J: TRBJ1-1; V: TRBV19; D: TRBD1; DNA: TGTGCCAGTAGTATAGCCAGGGGGGCGAACACTGAAGCTTTCTTT; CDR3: CASSIARGANTEAFF
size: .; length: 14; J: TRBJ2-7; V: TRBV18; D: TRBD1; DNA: TGTGCCAGCTCTCACAGGGACAGATACTACGAGCAGTACTTC; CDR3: CASSHRDRYYEQYF
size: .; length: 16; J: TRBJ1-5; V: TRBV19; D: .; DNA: TGTGCCAGTAGTATAGAACGCGACAGGCTGGATCAGCCCCAGCATTTT; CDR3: CASSIERDRLDQPQHF
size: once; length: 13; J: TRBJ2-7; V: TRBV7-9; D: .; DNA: TGTGCCAGCAGCTCGCCGACAAAATACGAGCAGTACTTC; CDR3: CASSSPTKYEQYF
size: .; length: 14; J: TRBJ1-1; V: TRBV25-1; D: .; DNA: TGTGCCAGCAGCCCAACAGGAGCGGGGCCTGAAGCTTTCTTT; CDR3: CASSPTGAGPEAFF
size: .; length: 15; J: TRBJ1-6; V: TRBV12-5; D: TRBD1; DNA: TGTGCTAGTGCCCACCGGCGAGGGGGCGTCGGACCCCTCCACTTT; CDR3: CASAHRRGGVGPLHF
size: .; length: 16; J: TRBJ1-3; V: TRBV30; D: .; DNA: TGTGCCTGGAATGTCGGTACAGGGTTATTTGGAAACACCATATATTTT; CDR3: CAWNVGTGLFGNTIYF
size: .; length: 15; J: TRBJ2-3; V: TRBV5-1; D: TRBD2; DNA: TGCGCCAGCAGCTTCTTAGCGGGTTTACACCATACGCAGTATTTT; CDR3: CASSFLAGLHHTQYF
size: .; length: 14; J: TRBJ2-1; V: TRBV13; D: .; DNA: TGTGCCTGCACAGACAGCCGCTCCTACAATGAGCAGTTCTTC; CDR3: CACTDSRSYNEQFF
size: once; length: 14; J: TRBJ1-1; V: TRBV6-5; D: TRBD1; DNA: TGTGCCAGCCCGGACAGGCCGTCCCCTCCTGAAGCTTTCTTT; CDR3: CASPDRPSPPEAFF
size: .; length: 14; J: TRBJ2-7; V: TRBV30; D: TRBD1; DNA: TGTGCCTGGGGGGACAGGGGGCTTGGGTACGAGCAGTACTTC; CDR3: CAWGDRGLGYEQYF
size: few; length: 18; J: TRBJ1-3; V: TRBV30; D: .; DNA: TGTGCCTGGAGTGCACTATCCCCGCCGGGGTGGATTGGAAACACCATATATTTT; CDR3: CAWSALSPPGWIGNTIYF
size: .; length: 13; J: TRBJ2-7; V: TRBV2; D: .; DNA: TGTGCCAGCAGGTACAGGGATTTGTACGAGCAGTACTTC; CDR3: CASRYRDLYEQYF
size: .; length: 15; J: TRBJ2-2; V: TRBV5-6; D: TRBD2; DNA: TGTGCCAGCAGCTCTTTGGCGGGAGGAGTCGGGGAGCTGTTTTTT; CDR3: CASSSLAGGVGELFF
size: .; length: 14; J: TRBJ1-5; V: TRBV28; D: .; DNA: TGTGCCAGCAGTTCTACCGGACAGAGACAGCCCCAGCATTTT; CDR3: CASSSTGQRQPQHF
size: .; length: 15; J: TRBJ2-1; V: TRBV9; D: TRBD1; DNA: TGTGCCAGCAGCGTAGGAGACAGGGGGTCAGGGGAGCAGTTCTTC; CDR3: CASSVGDRGSGEQFF